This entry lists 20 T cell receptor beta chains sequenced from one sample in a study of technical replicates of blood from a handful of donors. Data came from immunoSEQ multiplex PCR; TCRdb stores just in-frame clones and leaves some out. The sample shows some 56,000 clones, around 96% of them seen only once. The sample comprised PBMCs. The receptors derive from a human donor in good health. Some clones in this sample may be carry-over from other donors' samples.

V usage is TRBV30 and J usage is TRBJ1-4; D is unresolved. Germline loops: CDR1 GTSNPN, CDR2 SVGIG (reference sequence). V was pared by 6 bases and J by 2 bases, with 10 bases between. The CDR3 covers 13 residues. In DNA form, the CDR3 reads TGTGCCTGCGAAACTGAGACTAATGAAAAACTGTTTTTT. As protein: CACETETNEKLFF.

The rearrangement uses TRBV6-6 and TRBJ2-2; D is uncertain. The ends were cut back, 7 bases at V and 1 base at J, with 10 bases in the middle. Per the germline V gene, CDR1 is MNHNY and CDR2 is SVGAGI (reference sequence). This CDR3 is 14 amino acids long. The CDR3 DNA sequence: TGTGCCAGCACTCTCTCCCTGAACACCGGGGAGCTGTTTTTT. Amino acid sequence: CASTLSLNTGELFF.

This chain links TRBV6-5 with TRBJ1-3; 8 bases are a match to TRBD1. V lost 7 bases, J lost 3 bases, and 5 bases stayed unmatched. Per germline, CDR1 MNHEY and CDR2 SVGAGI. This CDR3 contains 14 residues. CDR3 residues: CASTQGAGGNTIYF. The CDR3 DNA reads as TGTGCCAGCACCCAGGGGGCGGGTGGAAACACCATATATTTT.

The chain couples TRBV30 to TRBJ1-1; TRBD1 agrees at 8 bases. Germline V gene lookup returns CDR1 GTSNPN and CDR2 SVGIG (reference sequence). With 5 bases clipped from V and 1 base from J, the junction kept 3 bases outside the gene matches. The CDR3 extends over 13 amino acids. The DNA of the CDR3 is TGTGCCTGGGCACAGGGGGGGAACACTGAAGCTTTCTTT. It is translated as CAWAQGGNTEAFF.

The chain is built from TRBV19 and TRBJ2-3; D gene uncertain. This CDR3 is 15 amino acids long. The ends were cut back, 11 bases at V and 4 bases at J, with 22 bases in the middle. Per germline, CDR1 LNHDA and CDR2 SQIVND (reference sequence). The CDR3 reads CAPRGNIPPPDTQYF. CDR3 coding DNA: TGTGCCCCCAGAGGTAATATTCCGCCCCCAGATACGCAGTATTTT.

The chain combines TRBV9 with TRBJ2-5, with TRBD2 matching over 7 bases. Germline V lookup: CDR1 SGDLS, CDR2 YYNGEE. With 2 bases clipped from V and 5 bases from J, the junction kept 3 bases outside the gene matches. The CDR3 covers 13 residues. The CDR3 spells CASSVDGRETQYF. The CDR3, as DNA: TGTGCCAGCAGCGTGGACGGGAGGGAGACCCAGTACTTC.

Here the CDR3 reads CASSLRLIVEMNTEAFF. DNA of the CDR3: TGTGCCAGCAGCTTGCGGTTAATTGTCGAAATGAACACTGAAGCTTTCTTT. The chain uses TRBV5-6 and TRBJ1-1; D ambiguous. V was cut by 1 base and J by 0 bases, with 16 bases left in between. CDR1 is SGHDT, CDR2 YYEEEE, per germline. The CDR3 loop spans 17 amino acids.

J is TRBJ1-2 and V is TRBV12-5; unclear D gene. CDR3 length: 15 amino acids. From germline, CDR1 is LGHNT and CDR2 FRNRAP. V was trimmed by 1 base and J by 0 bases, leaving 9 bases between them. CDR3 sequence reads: CASGLDRGANYGYTF. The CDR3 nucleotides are TGTGCTAGTGGTTTGGATCGGGGAGCTAACTATGGCTACACCTTC.

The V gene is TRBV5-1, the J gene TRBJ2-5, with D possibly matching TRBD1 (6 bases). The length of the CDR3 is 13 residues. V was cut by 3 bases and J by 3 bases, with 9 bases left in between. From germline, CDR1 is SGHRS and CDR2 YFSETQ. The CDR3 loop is CASSWGQKETQYF. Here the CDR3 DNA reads TGCGCCAGCAGCTGGGGGCAGAAAGAGACCCAGTACTTC.

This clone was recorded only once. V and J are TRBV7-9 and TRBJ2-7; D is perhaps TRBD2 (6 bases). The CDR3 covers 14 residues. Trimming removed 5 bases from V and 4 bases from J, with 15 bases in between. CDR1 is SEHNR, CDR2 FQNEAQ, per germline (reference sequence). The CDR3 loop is CASSPRDRDYEQYF. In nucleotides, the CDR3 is TGTGCCAGCAGCCCGCGGGACCGAGATTACGAGCAGTACTTC.

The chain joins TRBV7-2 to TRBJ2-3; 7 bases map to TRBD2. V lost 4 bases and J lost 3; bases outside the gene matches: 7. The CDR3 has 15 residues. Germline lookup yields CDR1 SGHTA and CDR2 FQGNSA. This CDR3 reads CASSSAAGETDTQYF. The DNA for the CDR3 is TGTGCCAGCAGCTCAGCGGCGGGGGAGACAGATACGCAGTATTTT.

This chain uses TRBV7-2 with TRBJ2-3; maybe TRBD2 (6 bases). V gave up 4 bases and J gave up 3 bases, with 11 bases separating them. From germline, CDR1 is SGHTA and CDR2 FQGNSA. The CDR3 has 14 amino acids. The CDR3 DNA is TGTGCCAGCAGCTCCAGCGGGTTAACAGATACGCAGTATTTT. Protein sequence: CASSSSGLTDTQYF.

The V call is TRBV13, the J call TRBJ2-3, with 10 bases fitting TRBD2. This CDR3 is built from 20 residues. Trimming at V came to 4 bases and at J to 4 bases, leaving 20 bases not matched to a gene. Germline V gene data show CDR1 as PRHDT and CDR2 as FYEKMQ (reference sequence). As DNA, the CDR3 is TGTGCCAGCAGCTCCAATGACAGGGTTCTCAGCGGGAGGGCCGCAGATACGCAGTATTTT. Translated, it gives CASSSNDRVLSGRAADTQYF.

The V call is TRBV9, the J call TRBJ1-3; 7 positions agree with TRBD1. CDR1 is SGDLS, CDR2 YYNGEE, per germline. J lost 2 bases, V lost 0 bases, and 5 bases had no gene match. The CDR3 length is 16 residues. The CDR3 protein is CASSVGQGRTGNTIYF. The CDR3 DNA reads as TGTGCCAGCAGCGTAGGACAGGGAAGAACTGGAAACACCATATATTTT. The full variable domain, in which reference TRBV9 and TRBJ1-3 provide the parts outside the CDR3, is DSGVTQTPKHLITATGQRVTLRCSPRSGDLSVYWYQQSLDQGLQFLIQYYNGEERAKGNILERFSAQQFPDLHSELNLSSLELGDSALYFCASSVGQGRTGNTIYFGEGSWLTVV.

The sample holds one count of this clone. The CDR3 protein is CASSPAVWEGTYEQYF. For the CDR3, the DNA is TGTGCCAGCTCACCGGCGGTCTGGGAGGGAACCTACGAGCAGTACTTC. The rearrangement joins TRBV18 to TRBJ2-7, with TRBD2 identical over 7 bases. V gave up 3 bases and J gave up 2 bases; unmatched junction bases: 10. CDR1 and CDR2 from the germline V gene are KGHSH and LQKENI. CDR3 length equals 16 residues.

The CDR3 reads CASSRQGMGNTEAFF. The CDR3 DNA is TGTGCCAGCAGTCGACAGGGGATGGGGAACACTGAAGCTTTCTTT. This chain joins TRBV2 and TRBJ1-1, with TRBD1 identical over 8 bases. Germline assignment: CDR1 SNHLY and CDR2 FYNNEI. The CDR3 is made up of 15 amino acids. Losses at the gene ends were 5 bases for V and 1 base for J; bases not matched to a gene: 6.

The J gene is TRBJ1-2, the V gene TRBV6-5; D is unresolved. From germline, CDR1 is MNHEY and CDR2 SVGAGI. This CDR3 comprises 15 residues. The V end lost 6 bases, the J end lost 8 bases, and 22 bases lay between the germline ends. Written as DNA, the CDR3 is TGTGCCAGCAGGTTAAGGAACACAATTTTCGGGGGCTACACCTTC. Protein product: CASRLRNTIFGGYTF.

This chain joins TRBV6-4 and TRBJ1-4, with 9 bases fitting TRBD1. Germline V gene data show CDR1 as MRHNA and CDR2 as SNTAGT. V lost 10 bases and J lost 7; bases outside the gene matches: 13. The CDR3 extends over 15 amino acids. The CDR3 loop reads CATRCGQGIFEKLFF. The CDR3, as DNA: TGTGCCACACGCTGCGGACAGGGGATCTTTGAAAAACTGTTTTTT.

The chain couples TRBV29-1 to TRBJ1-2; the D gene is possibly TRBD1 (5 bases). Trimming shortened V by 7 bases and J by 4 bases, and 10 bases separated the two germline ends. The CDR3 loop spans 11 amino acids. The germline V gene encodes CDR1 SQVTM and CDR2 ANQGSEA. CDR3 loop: CSGGGTYGYTF. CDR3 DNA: TGCAGCGGGGGGGGGACCTATGGCTACACCTTC.

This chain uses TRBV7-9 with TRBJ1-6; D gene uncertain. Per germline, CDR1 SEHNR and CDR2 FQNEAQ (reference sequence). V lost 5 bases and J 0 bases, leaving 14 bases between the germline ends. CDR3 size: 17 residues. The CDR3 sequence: CASSLQTTGSYNSPLHF. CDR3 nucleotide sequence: TGTGCCAGCAGCCTCCAGACAACCGGCTCCTATAATTCACCCCTCCACTTT.